This T cell receptor (beta chain) was recovered during a study of cytomegalovirus exposure and HLA in healthy donors. General study findings and limits: Researchers counted roughly 150 TCR beta chains as cytomegalovirus-associated. A later analysis linked a missense DCLRE1C variant to TCR beta V- and J-gene trimming.

About this clone itself: No antigen is known for it.

With 60 Vbeta and 13 Jbeta primers, the PCR was carried out. Sequencing was performed with immunoSEQ multiplex PCR; in TCRdb, only in-frame clones are kept and a portion is missing. In the table there are 200,000 to 250,000 clones, approximately 85% of which are singletons. The sequence derives from a girl aged 2 to 10 in good health and CMV-seronegative. Sequenced: PBMCs.

CDR3 in amino acids: CASSLVTPPYNEQFF. CDR3 in DNA: TGTGCCAGCAGCTTAGTTACTCCACCTTACAATGAGCAGTTCTTC. J is TRBJ2-1 and V is TRBV7-9; D ambiguous. Trimming took off 1 base at V and 4 bases at J, with 11 bases between the two ends. The CDR3 sequence is 15 residues long. CDR1 and CDR2 (germline): SEHNR, FQNEAQ (reference sequence). Using reference TRBV7-9 and TRBJ2-1 for the parts outside the CDR3, the full variable domain is DTGVSQNPRHKITKRGQNVTFRCDPISEHNRLYWYRQTLGQGPEFLTYFQNEAQLEKSRLLSDRFSAERPKGSFSTLEIQRTEQGDSAMYLCASSLVTPPYNEQFFGPGTRLTVL.